This TCR beta chain was documented in a study of cytomegalovirus exposure and HLA in healthy donors. Amplification used 60 Vbeta primers and 13 Jbeta primers. Assay: immunoSEQ multiplex PCR; the TCRdb copy retains only in-frame clones and omits some. The table has 100,000 to 150,000 clones, 80% seen once; the top ten hold roughly 3%. Donors were nominally healthy when sampled, though unrecorded immune exposures were likely. The V end was cut by 1 base, the J end by 4 bases, with 10 bases between. The CDR3 is 15 amino acids. Germline lookup yields CDR1 LNHDA and CDR2 SQIVND (reference sequence). The J gene is TRBJ1-4, the V gene TRBV19, with D perhaps matching TRBD1 (6 bases). Sequences were obtained from PBMCs. The TCR originated in a male donor in good health and CMV-seronegative. CDR3 DNA: TGTGCCAGTAGTATAGGAGGACAGATTAATGAAAAACTGTTTTTT. Protein: CASSIGGQINEKLFF.